This T cell receptor (beta chain) was observed in a study of shared clonotypes between healthy human individuals. The donor population consisted of healthy HIV-negative adults with no recent acute infections or vaccinations. TCRdb's copy holds only in-frame clones and misses some; the assay was immunoSEQ multiplex PCR. The sample shows approximately 940,000 clones, more than 75% of them seen only once. Germline V gene sequence: CDR1 WNHNN, CDR2 SYGVQD (reference sequence). V shed 4 bases and J shed 2 bases, with 6 bases lying between them. The CDR3 is 12 amino acids. The sequence came from a man younger than 35 in good health. Sequences were obtained from memory CD4+ T cells sorted from blood. Subset described: CD45RA-negative fraction. This chain links TRBV10-1 with TRBJ2-7; no firm D call. CDR3 amino acids: CASSGSAYEQYF. The CDR3 region has the DNA TGCGCCAGCAGTGGATCGGCCTACGAGCAGTACTTC.